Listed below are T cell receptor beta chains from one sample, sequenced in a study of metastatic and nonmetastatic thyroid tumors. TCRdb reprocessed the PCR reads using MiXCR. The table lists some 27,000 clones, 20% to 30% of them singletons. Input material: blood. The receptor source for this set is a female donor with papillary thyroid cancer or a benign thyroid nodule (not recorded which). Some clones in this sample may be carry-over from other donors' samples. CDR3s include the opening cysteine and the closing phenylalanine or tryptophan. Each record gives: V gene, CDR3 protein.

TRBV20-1 CSARDRGQGSRQPQHF
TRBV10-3 CAISDGPGELFF
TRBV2 CASTESGGTYNEQFF
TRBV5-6 CASSLGANTEAFF
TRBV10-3 CATSGLAGDPPETQYF
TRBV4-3 CASSPLDRGGEKLFF
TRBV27 CASSFPGSIVGEQFF
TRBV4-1 CASSHMGPYNEQFF
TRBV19 CARSWGANPYNEQFF
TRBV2 CASSPTDSEPYGYTF
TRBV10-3 CAISEMRTDGGFSYEQYF
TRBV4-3 CASSQALRGNEQFF
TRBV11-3 CASSPGSTYTEAFF
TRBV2 CASSGGVLAKNIQYF
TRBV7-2 CASSLARIGTGELFF
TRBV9 CASSSTLGGSGRGLFF
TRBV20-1 CSARKQGNNDEKLFF
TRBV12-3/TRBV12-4 CASSLTTDYEQYF
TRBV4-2 CASSRESDRAYEQYF
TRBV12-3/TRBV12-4 CASSLAGFDTQYF
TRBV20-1 CSARPPGDRRTYEQYF
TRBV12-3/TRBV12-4 CASTHRILGSYNEQFF
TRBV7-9 CASSTTTDTQYF
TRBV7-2 CASSFKTGGPRLYNEQFF
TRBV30 CAWSVGYKAYEQYF
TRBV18 CASSLFPLLWEPFNYGYTF
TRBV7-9 CASSPHSSGMTTQYF
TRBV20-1 CSARVVVRGYNEQFF
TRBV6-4 CASSANNRGVGYEQYF
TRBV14 CASSQEQGSYGELFF
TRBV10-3 CAISYGTGSYNEQFF
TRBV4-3 CASSQEGTTDTQYF
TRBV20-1 CSARPATGYTGYTF
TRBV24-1 CATSDGVANYGYTF
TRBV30 CALALGGSGANVLTF
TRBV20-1 CSAPTTPGVGYNEQFF
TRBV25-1 CASSERARASGDTIYF
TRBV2 CAIKLMAVSSYEQYF
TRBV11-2 CASSLRWTLGNNEQFF
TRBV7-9 CASSLGIGELFF
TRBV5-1 CASSAPGPESEQYF
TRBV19 CASSIGSGDLDNQPEHF
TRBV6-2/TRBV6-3 CASRGQTQHF
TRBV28 CASIPLAGRTETQYF
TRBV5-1 CASISHYEQFF
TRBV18 CASSPGQGISEAFF
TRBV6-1 CAGKGYRF
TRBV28 CASSRLLSTEQYF